This TCR beta chain was identified during a study of T cells in tuberculosis. V shed 1 base and J shed 2 bases, with 17 bases lying between them. The V gene's germline CDR1 is MGHRA and CDR2 YSYEKL. CDR3 length: 17 amino acids. Points on this clone: What it binds is unknown.

The assay was immunoSEQ multiplex PCR, and TCRdb's table has in-frame clones only and misses some. This table has about 34,000 clones, approximately 93% appearing once. Study conclusions and caveats: Smaller distances to GMM-specific TCRs suggested their expansion in active tuberculosis.

Documented time point: new active TB diagnosis, blood taken before or within 7 days of starting treatment. The sequence derives from an adult with tuberculosis. This rearrangement joins TRBV4-1 to TRBJ1-2; no definite D call. This sample comprised PBMCs, obtained at tuberculosis diagnosis. The CDR3 protein is CASSQVILRDRNYGYTF. Written as DNA, the CDR3 is TGCGCCAGCAGCCAAGTAATCCTGAGGGATAGAAACTATGGCTACACCTTC.